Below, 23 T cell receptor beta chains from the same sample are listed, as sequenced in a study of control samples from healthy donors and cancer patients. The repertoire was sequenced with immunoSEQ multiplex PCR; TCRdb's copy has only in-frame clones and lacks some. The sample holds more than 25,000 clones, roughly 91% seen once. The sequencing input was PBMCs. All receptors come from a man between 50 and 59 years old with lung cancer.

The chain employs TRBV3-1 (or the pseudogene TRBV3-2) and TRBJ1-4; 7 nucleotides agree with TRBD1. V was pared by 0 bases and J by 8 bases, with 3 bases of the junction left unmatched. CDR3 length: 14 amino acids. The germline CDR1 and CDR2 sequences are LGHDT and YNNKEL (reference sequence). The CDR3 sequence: CASSQENRGEKLFF. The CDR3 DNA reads TGTGCCAGCAGCCAAGAGAACAGGGGCGAAAAACTGTTTTTT.

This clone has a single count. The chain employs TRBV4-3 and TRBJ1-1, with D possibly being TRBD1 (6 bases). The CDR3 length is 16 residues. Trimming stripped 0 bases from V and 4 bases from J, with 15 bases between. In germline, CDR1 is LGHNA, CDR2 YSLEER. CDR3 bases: TGCGCCAGCAGCCAAGATGCGACAGGCTCGGGCACTGAAGCTTTCTTT. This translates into CASSQDATGSGTEAFF.

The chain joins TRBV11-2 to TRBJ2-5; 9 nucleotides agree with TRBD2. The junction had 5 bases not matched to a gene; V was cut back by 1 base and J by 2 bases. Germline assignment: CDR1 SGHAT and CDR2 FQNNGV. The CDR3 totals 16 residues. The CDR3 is CASSLALAGFQETQYF. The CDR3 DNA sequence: TGTGCCAGCAGCTTAGCCCTAGCGGGGTTTCAAGAGACCCAGTACTTC.

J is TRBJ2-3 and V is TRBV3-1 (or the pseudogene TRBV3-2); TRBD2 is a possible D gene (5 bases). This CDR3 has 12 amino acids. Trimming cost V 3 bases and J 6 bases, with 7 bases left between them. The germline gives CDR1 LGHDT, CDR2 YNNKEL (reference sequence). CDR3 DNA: TGTGCCAGCAGCCACGCTAGCGATACGCAGTATTTT. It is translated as CASSHASDTQYF.

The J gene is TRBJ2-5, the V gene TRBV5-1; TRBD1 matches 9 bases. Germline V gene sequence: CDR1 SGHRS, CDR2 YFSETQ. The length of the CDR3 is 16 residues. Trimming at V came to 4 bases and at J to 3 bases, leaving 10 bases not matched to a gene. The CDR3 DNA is TGCGCCAGCAGCCTCCTTGGGACAGGGCTAGAAGAGACCCAGTACTTC. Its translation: CASSLLGTGLEETQYF.

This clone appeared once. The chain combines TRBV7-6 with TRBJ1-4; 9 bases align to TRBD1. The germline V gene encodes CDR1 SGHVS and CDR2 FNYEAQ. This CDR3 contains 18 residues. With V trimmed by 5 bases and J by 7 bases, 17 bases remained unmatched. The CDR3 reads CASSPPSGTGMLGEKLFF. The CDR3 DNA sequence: TGTGCCAGCAGCCCACCTAGTGGGACAGGGATGCTCGGTGAAAAACTGTTTTTT.

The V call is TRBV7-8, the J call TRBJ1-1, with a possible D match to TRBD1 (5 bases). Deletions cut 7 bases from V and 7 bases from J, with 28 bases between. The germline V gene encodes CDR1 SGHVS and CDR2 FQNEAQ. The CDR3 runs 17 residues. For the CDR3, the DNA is TGTGCCAGCAAAACCACGGGGCAGGACAAAGGAGGGGTTGAAGCTTTCTTT. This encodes CASKTTGQDKGGVEAFF.

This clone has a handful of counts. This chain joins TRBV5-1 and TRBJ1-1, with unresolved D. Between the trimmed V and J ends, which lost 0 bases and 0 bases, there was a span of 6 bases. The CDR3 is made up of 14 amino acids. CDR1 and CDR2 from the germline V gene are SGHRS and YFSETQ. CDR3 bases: TGCGCCAGCAGCTTGGAATCGATGAACACTGAAGCTTTCTTT. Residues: CASSLESMNTEAFF.

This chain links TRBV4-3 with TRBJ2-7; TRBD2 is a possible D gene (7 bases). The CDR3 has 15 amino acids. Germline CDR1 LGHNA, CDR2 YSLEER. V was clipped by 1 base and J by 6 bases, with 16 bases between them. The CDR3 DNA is TGCGCCAGCAGCCAAGTCCCCGGTGGGGGGGCCGAGCAGTACTTC. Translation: CASSQVPGGGAEQYF.

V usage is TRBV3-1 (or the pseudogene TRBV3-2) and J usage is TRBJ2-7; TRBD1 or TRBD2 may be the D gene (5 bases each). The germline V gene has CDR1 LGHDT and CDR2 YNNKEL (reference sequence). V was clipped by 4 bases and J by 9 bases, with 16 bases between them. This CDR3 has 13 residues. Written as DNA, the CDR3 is TGTGCCAGCAGCCCTCTTTCGAGGGGACGGCAGTACTTC. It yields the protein CASSPLSRGRQYF.

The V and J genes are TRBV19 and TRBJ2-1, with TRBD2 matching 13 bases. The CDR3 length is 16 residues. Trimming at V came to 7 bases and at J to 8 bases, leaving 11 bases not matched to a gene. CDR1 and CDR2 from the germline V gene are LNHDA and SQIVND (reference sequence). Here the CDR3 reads CASMGATSGGSDEQFF. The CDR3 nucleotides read TGTGCCAGTATGGGGGCGACTAGCGGGGGGTCCGATGAGCAGTTCTTC.

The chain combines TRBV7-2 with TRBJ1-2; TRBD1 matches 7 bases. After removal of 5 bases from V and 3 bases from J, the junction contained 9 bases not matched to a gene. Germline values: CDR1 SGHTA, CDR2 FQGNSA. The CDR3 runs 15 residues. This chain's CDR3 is CASSEMGQSDYGYTF. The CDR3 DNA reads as TGTGCCAGCAGCGAGATGGGACAGTCGGACTATGGCTACACCTTC. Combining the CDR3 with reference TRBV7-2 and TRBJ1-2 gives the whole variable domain GAGVSQSPSNKVTEKGKDVELRCDPISGHTALYWYRQSLGQGLEFLIYFQGNSAPDKSGLPSDRFSAERTGGSVSTLTIQRTQQEDSAVYLCASSEMGQSDYGYTFGSGTRLTVV.

The CDR3 sequence: CATSDAGTAYTGELFF. The CDR3 DNA is TGTGCCACCAGTGATGCCGGGACAGCTTACACCGGGGAGCTGTTTTTT. The chain recombines TRBV24-1 with TRBJ2-2; 7 bases align to TRBD1. Trimming at V came to 3 bases and at J to 3 bases, leaving 6 bases not matched to a gene. The CDR3 contains 16 residues. Germline CDR1 KGHDR, CDR2 SFDVKD.

CDR3 bases: TGTGCCAGCAGTTCCCTGAGGACAGGGGGCAACATTCAGTACTTC. Its protein is CASSSLRTGGNIQYF. The chain is built from TRBV6-5 and TRBJ2-4; 11 nucleotides line up with TRBD1. Germline V lookup: CDR1 MNHEY, CDR2 SVGAGI. The trim removed 4 bases at V and 7 bases at J, leaving 6 bases unmatched. The CDR3 consists of 15 residues.

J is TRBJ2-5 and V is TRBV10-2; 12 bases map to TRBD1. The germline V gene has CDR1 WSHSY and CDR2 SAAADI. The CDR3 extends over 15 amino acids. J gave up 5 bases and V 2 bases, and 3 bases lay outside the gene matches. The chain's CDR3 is CASSEGDRGPETQYF. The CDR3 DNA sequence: TGCGCCAGCAGTGAGGGGGACAGGGGGCCCGAGACCCAGTACTTC.

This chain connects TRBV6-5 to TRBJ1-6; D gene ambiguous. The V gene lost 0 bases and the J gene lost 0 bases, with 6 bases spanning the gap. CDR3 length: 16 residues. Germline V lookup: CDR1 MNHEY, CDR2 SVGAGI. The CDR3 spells CASSYSRRSYNSPLHF. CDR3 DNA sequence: TGTGCCAGCAGTTACTCTCGGCGCTCCTATAATTCACCCCTCCACTTT.

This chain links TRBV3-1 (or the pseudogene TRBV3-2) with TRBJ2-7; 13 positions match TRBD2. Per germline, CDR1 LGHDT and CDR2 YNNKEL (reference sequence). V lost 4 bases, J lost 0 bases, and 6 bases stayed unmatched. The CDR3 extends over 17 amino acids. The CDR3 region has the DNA TGTGCCAGCAGCCGGACTAGCGGGGGCCCCAGCTCCTACGAGCAGTACTTC. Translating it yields CASSRTSGGPSSYEQYF.

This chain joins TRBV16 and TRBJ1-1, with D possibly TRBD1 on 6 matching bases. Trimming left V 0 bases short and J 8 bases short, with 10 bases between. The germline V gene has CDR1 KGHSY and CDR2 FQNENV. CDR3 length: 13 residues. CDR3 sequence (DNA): TGTGCCAGCAGCCAATCGGTGAGGGGGGAAGCTTTCTTT. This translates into CASSQSVRGEAFF. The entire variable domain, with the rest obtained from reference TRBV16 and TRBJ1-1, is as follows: GEEVAQTPKHLVRGEGQKAKLYCAPIKGHSYVFWYQQVLKNEFKFLISFQNENVFDETGMPKERFSAKCLPNSPCSLEIQATKLEDSAVYFCASSQSVRGEAFFGQGTRLTVV.

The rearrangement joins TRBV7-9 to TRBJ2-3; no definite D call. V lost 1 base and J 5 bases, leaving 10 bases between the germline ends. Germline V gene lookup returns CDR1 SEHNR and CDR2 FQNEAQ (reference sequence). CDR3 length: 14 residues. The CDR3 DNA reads TGTGCCAGCAGCTTAGATGTCTCGGGAGATACGCAGTATTTT. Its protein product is CASSLDVSGDTQYF. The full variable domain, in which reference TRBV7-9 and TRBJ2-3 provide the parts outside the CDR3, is DTGVSQNPRHKITKRGQNVTFRCDPISEHNRLYWYRQTLGQGPEFLTYFQNEAQLEKSRLLSDRFSAERPKGSFSTLEIQRTEQGDSAMYLCASSLDVSGDTQYFGPGTRLTVL.

CDR3 in DNA: TGTGCCAGCAGCTTATCGAGCGGGGGGGCAGAGACCCAGTACTTC. Amino acids: CASSLSSGGAETQYF. The chain carries TRBV11-3 and TRBJ2-5, with 10 bases fitting TRBD2. V shed 2 bases and J 4 bases; nucleotides not matched to a gene: 4. In germline, CDR1 is SGHNT, CDR2 YENEEA. The CDR3 contains 15 residues.

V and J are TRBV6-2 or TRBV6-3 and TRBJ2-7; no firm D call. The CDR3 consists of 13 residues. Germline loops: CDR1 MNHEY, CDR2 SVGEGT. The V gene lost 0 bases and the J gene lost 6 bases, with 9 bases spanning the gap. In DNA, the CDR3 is TGTGCCAGCAGTTACTCGAATGGGGTCGAGCAGTACTTC. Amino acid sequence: CASSYSNGVEQYF.

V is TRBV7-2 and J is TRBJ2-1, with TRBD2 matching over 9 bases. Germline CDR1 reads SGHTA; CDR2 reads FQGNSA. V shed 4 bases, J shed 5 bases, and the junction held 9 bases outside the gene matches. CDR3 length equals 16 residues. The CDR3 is CASSSNAGGLDNEQFF. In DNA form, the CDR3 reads TGTGCCAGCAGCTCAAACGCGGGGGGGCTTGACAATGAGCAGTTCTTC.

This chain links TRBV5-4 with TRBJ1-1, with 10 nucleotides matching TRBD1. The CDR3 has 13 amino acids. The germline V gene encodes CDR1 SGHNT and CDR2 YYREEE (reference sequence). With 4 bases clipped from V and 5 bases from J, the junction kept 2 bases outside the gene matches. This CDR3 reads CASSADRGTEAFF. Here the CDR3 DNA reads TGTGCCAGCAGCGCGGACAGGGGGACTGAAGCTTTCTTT.